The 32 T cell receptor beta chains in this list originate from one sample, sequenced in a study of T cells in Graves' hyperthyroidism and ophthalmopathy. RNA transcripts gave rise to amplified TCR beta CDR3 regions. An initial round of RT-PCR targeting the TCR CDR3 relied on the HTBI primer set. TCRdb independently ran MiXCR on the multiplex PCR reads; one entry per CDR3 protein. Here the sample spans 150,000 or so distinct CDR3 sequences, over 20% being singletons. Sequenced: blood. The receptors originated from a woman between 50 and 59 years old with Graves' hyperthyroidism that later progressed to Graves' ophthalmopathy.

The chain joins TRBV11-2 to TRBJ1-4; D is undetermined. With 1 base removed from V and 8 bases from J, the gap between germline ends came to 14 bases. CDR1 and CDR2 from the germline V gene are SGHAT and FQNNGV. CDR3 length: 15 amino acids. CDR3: CASSLGLMGGEKLFF. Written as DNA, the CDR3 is TGTGCCAGCAGCTTAGGGCTGATGGGCGGCGAAAAACTGTTTTTT.

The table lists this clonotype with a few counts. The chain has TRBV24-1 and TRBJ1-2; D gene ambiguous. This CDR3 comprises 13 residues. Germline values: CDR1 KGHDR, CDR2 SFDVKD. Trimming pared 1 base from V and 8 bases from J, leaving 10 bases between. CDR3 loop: CATSDFSGKGYTF. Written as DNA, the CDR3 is TGTGCCACCAGTGATTTTTCCGGGAAAGGCTACACCTTC.

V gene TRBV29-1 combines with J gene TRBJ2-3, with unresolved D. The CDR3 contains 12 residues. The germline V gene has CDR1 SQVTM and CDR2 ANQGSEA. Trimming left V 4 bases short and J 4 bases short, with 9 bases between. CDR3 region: CSVGISADTQYF. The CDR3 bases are TGCAGCGTTGGGATTTCAGCAGATACGCAGTATTTT.

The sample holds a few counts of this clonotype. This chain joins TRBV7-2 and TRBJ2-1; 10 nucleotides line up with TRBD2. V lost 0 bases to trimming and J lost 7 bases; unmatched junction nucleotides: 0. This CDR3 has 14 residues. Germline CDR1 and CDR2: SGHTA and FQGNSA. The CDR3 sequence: CASSLATSGNEQFF. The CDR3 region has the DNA TGTGCCAGCAGCTTAGCGACTAGCGGGAATGAGCAGTTCTTC.

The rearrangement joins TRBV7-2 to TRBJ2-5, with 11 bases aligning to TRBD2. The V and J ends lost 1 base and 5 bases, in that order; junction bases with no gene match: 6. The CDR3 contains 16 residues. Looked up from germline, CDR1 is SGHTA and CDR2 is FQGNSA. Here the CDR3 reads CASSLDVLAGVETQYF. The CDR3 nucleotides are TGTGCCAGCAGCTTAGATGTACTAGCGGGAGTCGAGACCCAGTACTTC.

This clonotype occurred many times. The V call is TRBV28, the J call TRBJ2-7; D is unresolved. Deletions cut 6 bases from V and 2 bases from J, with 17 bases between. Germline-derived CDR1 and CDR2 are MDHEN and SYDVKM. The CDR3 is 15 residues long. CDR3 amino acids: CASSPSWTDPYEQYF. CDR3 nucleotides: TGTGCCAGCAGCCCATCTTGGACGGACCCCTACGAGCAGTACTTC. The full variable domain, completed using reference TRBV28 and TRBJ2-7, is DVKVTQSSRYLVKRTGEKVFLECVQDMDHENMFWYRQDPGLGLRLIYFSYDVKMKEKGDIPEGYSVSREKKERFSLILESASTNQTSMYLCASSPSWTDPYEQYFGPGTRLTVT.

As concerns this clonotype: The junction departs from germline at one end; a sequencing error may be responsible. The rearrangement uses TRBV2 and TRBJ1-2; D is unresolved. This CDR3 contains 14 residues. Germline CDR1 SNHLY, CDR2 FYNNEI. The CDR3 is CAISETSVNYGYTF. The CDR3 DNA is TGTGCCATCAGTGAGACCAGTGTCAACTATGGCTACACCTTC. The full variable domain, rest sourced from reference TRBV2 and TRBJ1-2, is EPEVTQTPSHQVTQMGQEVILRCVPISNHLYFYWYRQILGQKVEFLVSFYNNEISEKSEIFDDQFSVERPDGSNFTLKIRSTKLEDSAMYFCAISETSVNYGYTFGSGTRLTVV.

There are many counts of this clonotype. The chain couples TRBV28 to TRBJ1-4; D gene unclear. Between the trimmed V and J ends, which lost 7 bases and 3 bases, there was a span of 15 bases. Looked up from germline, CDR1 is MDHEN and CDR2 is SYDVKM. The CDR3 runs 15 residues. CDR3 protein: CASTDGGWANEKLFF. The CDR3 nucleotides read TGTGCCAGCACGGACGGCGGTTGGGCTAATGAAAAACTGTTTTTT. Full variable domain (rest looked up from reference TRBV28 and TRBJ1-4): DVKVTQSSRYLVKRTGEKVFLECVQDMDHENMFWYRQDPGLGLRLIYFSYDVKMKEKGDIPEGYSVSREKKERFSLILESASTNQTSMYLCASTDGGWANEKLFFGSGTQLSVL.

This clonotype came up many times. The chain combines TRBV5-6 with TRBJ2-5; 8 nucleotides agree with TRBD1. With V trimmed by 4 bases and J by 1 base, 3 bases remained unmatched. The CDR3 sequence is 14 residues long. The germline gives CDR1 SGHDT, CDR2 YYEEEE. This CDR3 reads CASSPGTGQETQYF. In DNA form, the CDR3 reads TGTGCCAGCAGCCCCGGGACAGGCCAAGAGACCCAGTACTTC.

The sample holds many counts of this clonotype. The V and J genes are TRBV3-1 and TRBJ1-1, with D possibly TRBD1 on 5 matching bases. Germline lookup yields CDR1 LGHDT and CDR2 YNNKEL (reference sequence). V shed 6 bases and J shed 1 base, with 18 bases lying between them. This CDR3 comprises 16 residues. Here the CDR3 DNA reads TGTGCCAGCAGACCAGGGACCGGAACTGGGAACACTGAAGCTTTCTTT. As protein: CASRPGTGTGNTEAFF.

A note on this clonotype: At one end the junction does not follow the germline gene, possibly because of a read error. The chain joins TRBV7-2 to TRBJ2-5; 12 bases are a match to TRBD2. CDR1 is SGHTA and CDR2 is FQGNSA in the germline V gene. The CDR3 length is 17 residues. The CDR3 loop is CASSLARLAGGWETQYF. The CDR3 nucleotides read TGTGCCAGCAGCCTAGCGCGGCTAGCGGGAGGGTGGGAGACCCAGTACTTC.

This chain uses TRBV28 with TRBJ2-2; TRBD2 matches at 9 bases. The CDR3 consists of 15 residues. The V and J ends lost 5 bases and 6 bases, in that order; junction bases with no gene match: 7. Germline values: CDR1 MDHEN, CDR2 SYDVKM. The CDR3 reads CASSDSGRYAGELFF. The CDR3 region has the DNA TGTGCCAGCAGTGACAGCGGGAGGTATGCCGGGGAGCTGTTTTTT.

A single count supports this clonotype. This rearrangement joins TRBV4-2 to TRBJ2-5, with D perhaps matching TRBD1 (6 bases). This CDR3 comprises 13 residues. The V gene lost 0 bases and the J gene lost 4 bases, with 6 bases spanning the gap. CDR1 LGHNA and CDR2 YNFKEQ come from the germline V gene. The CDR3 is CASSQEQGETQYF. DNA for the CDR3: TGTGCCAGCAGCCAAGAACAGGGAGAGACCCAGTACTTC.

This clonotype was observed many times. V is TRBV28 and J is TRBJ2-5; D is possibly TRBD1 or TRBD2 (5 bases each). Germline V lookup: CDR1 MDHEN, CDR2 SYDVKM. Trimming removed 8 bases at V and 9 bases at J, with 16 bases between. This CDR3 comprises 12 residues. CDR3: CASAPGPNSQYF. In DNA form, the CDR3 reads TGTGCCAGCGCTCCGGGGCCAAATTCCCAGTACTTC.

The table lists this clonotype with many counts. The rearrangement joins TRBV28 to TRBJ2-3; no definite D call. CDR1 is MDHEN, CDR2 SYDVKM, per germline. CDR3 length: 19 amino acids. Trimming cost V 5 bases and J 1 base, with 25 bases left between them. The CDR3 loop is CASSPRMAHGPKRTDTQYF. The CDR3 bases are TGTGCCAGCAGTCCCCGAATGGCTCACGGACCCAAGCGCACAGATACGCAGTATTTT. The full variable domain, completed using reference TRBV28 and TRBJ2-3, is DVKVTQSSRYLVKRTGEKVFLECVQDMDHENMFWYRQDPGLGLRLIYFSYDVKMKEKGDIPEGYSVSREKKERFSLILESASTNQTSMYLCASSPRMAHGPKRTDTQYFGPGTRLTVL.

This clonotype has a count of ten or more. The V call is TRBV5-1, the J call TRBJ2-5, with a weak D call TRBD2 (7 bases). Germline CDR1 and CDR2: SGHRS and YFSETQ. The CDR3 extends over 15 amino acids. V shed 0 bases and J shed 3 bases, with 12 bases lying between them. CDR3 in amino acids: CASSLGTGREETQYF. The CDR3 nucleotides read TGCGCCAGCAGCTTGGGTACAGGGAGGGAAGAGACCCAGTACTTC.

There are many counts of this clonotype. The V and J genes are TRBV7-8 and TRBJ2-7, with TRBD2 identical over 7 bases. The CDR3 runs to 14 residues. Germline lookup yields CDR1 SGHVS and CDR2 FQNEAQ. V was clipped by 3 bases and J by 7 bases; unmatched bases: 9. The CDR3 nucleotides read TGTGCCAGCAGCTTGCTGACGGGACTATGGGAGCAGTACTTC. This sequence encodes CASSLLTGLWEQYF.

The CDR3 protein is CASSLVLAGVPDTQYF. The CDR3 bases are TGTGCCAGCAGTTTAGTCCTAGCGGGGGTCCCGGATACGCAGTATTTT. V is TRBV28 and J is TRBJ2-3, with TRBD2 matching over 10 bases. V gave up 2 bases and J gave up 6 bases; unmatched junction bases: 8. This CDR3 comprises 16 residues. Germline CDR1 and CDR2: MDHEN and SYDVKM.

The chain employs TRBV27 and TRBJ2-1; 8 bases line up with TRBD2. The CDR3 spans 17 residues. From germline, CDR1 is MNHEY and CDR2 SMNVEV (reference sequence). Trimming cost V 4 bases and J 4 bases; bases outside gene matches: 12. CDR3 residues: CASSSPLVLAGYNEQFF. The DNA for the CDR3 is TGTGCCAGCAGTTCCCCCCTAGTGCTAGCGGGTTACAATGAGCAGTTCTTC.

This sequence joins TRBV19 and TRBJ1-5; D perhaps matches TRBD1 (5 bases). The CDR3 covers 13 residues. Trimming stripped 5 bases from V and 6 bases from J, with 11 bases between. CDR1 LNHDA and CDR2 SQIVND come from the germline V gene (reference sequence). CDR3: CASSLNGGQPQHF. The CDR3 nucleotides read TGTGCCAGTAGTCTGAACGGGGGTCAGCCCCAGCATTTT. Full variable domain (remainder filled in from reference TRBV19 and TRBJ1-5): DGGITQSPKYLFRKEGQNVTLSCEQNLNHDAMYWYRQDPGQGLRLIYYSQIVNDFQKGDIAEGYSVSREKKESFPLTVTSAQKNPTAFYLCASSLNGGQPQHFGDGTRLSIL.

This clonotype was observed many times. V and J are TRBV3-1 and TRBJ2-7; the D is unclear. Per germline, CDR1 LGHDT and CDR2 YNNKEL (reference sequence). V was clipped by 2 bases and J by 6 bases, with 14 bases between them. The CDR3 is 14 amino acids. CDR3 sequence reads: CASSQSRYVIEQYF. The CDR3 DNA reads TGTGCCAGCAGCCAATCACGGTATGTTATCGAGCAGTACTTC.

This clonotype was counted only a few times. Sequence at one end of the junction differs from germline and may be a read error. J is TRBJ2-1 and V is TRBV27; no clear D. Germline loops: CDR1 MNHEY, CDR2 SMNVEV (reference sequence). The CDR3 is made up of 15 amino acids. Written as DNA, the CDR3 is TGTGCCAGCAGTGATAGCCTCTGGGCCTACAATGGGCAGTTCTTC. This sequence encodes CASSDSLWAYNGQFF.

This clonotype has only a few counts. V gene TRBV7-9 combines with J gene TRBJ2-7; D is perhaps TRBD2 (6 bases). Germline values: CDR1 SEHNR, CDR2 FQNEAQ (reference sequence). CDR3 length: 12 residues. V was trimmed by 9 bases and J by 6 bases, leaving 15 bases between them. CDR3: CASAGGAREQYF. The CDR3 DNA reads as TGTGCCAGTGCCGGGGGTGCCCGCGAGCAGTACTTC.

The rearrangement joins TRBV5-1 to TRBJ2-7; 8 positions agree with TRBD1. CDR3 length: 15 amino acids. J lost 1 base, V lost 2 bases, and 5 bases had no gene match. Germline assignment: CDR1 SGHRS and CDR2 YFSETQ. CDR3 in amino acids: CASSFLDRGSYEQYF. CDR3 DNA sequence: TGCGCCAGCAGCTTTTTAGACAGGGGATCCTACGAGCAGTACTTC.

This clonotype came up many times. The CDR3 loop is CATSGSSYNEQFF. CDR3 coding DNA: TGTGCCACTAGCGGGAGCTCCTACAATGAGCAGTTCTTC. The rearrangement uses TRBV2 and TRBJ2-1, with TRBD2 matching 10 bases. Trimming removed 10 bases from V and 0 bases from J; junction bases left unmatched: 0. Per germline, CDR1 SNHLY and CDR2 FYNNEI. The CDR3 extends over 13 amino acids.

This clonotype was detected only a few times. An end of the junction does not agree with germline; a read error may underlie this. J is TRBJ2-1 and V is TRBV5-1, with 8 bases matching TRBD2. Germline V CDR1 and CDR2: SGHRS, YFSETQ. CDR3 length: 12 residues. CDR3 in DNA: TGCACCAGCCAAAGCGGGGGTGATGAGCAGTTCTTC. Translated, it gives CTSQSGGDEQFF.

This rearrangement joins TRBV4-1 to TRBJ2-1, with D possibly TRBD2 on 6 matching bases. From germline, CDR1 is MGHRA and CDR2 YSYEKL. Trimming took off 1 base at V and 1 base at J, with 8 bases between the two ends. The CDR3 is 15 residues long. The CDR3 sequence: CASSQGDLSYNEQFF. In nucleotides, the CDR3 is TGCGCCAGCAGCCAAGGGGACTTGTCCTACAATGAGCAGTTCTTC.

CDR3 protein: CASSFAPPGRGTEAFF. The CDR3 nucleotides read TGTGCCAGCAGTTTCGCACCTCCGGGACGGGGCACTGAAGCTTTCTTT. The chain joins TRBV12-3 or TRBV12-4 to TRBJ1-1; weak D call: TRBD1 (5 bases). CDR3 size: 16 residues. V dropped 3 bases and J dropped 4 bases, with 18 bases sitting between them.

The CDR3 region has the DNA TGTGCCATCAGTGAAGGGGCCAGGGCAGATACGCAGTATTTT. Translation gives CAISEGARADTQYF. The J gene is TRBJ2-3, the V gene TRBV10-3; D is perhaps TRBD1 (5 bases). V was clipped by 3 bases and J by 4 bases, with 11 bases between them. The CDR3 covers 14 residues. Germline assignment: CDR1 ENHRY and CDR2 SYGVKD.

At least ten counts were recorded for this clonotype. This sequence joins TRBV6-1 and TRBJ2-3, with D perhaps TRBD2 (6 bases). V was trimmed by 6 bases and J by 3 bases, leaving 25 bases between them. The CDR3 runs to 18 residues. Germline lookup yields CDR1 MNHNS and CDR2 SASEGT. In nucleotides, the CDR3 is TGTGCCAGCAGCTTTAAGCCGACGGGAGTCCGTGGGACAGATACGCAGTATTTT. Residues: CASSFKPTGVRGTDTQYF.

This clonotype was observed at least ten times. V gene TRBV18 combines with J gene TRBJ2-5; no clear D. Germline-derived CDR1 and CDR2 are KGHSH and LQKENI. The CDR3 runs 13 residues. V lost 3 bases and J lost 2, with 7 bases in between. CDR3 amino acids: CASSPGPQETQYF. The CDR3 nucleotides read TGTGCCAGCTCACCGGGTCCTCAAGAGACCCAGTACTTC.

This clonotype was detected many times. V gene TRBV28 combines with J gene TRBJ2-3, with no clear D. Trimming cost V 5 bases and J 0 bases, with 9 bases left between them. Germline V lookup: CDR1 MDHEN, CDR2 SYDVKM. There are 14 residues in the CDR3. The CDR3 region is CASSPVTSTDTQYF. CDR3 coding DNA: TGTGCCAGCAGTCCGGTAACTAGCACAGATACGCAGTATTTT.